The 25 T cell receptor beta chains listed next were all sequenced from one sample in a study of blood T cell repertoires in COVID-19. Assay: immunoSEQ multiplex PCR; the TCRdb copy retains only in-frame clones and omits some. The sample records approximately 210,000 clones, about 88% being singletons. The sample taken for sequencing was peripheral blood. The receptors stem from a human donor in a cohort sampled during active COVID-19.

The rearrangement uses TRBV10-3 and TRBJ1-1, with 8 bases lining up with TRBD1. Germline V gene sequence: CDR1 ENHRY, CDR2 SYGVKD. CDR3 length equals 16 residues. Trimming removed 3 bases from V and 5 bases from J; junction bases left unmatched: 11. CDR3 sequence reads: CAISDRGRSGRTEAFF. CDR3 DNA sequence: TGTGCCATCAGTGACAGGGGGCGCTCTGGGAGGACTGAAGCTTTCTTT.

This clone was observed a handful of times. The rearrangement uses TRBV4-3 and TRBJ2-5; TRBD2 aligns across 7 bases. Germline trimming cut 4 bases from V and 4 bases from J; bases unmatched to any gene: 3. The CDR3 totals 13 residues. Germline V gives CDR1 LGHNA, CDR2 YSLEER. DNA for the CDR3: TGCGCCAGCAGCCCTAGGGAGGGAGAGACCCAGTACTTC. Amino acids: CASSPREGETQYF.

The V gene is TRBV7-9, the J gene TRBJ1-1, with 10 bases fitting TRBD1. The CDR3 is 15 residues long. Germline V gene sequence: CDR1 SEHNR, CDR2 FQNEAQ (reference sequence). Losses at the gene ends were 4 bases for V and 5 bases for J; bases not matched to a gene: 7. CDR3 amino acids: CASSWRTGGRTEAFF. The DNA for the CDR3 is TGTGCCAGCAGCTGGAGGACAGGGGGGAGGACTGAAGCTTTCTTT.

The CDR3 nucleotides read TGTGCCAGCAGCCAAATCGGACAGGGGGTCCACGAGCAGTACTTC. Translating it yields CASSQIGQGVHEQYF. The V and J genes are TRBV3-1 (or the pseudogene TRBV3-2) and TRBJ2-7; 10 positions agree with TRBD1. The CDR3 has 15 amino acids. Germline CDR1 LGHDT, CDR2 YNNKEL (reference sequence). The V and J ends lost 2 bases and 5 bases, in that order; junction bases with no gene match: 6.

This clone has just a few counts. The V gene is TRBV5-4, the J gene TRBJ2-4, with a possible D match to TRBD2 (6 bases). V gave up 1 base and J gave up 3 bases, with 11 bases separating them. The CDR3 is 15 amino acids. Germline CDR1 and CDR2: SGHNT and YYREEE (reference sequence). The chain's CDR3 is CASSLSGGDKNIQYF. The CDR3 coding sequence is TGTGCCAGCAGCTTGTCCGGGGGTGACAAAAACATTCAGTACTTC.

The chain couples TRBV13 to TRBJ2-7; 8 bases are shared with TRBD1. Trimming at V came to 5 bases and at J to 1 base, leaving 4 bases not matched to a gene. Germline V lookup: CDR1 PRHDT, CDR2 FYEKMQ (reference sequence). The CDR3 is 14 amino acids. CDR3 sequence reads: CASSSRGRSYEQYF. The CDR3 nucleotides are TGTGCCAGCAGCAGCAGGGGGCGATCCTACGAGCAGTACTTC. The complete variable domain, with remaining parts taken from reference TRBV13 and TRBJ2-7, reads AAGVIQSPRHLIKEKRETATLKCYPIPRHDTVYWYQQGPGQDPQFLISFYEKMQSDKGSIPDRFSAQQFSDYHSELNMSSLELGDSALYFCASSSRGRSYEQYFGPGTRLTVT.

V and J are TRBV4-3 and TRBJ2-5; D not certain. The CDR3 has 14 residues. The germline CDR1 and CDR2 sequences are LGHNA and YSLEER. The V end was cut by 3 bases, the J end by 0 bases, with 8 bases between. The CDR3 loop reads CASSHTTYQETQYF. CDR3 nucleotide sequence: TGCGCCAGCAGCCACACTACTTACCAAGAGACCCAGTACTTC.

The chain links TRBV27 to TRBJ2-1; TRBD2 agrees at 8 bases. The V gene end was trimmed by 2 bases and the J gene end by 0 bases; junction bases not matched to a gene: 12. The CDR3 runs to 19 residues. CDR1 is MNHEY and CDR2 is SMNVEV in the germline V gene (reference sequence). CDR3 bases: TGTGCCAGCAGTTTACTCGGGGGGGGGCCTCAGGGCTCCTACAATGAGCAGTTCTTC. Protein: CASSLLGGGPQGSYNEQFF.

The chain is built from TRBV4-1 and TRBJ1-5; D perhaps matches TRBD1 (5 bases). This CDR3 is 17 amino acids long. Between the trimmed V and J ends, which lost 5 bases and 0 bases, there was a span of 17 bases. In germline, CDR1 is MGHRA, CDR2 YSYEKL. CDR3 sequence (DNA): TGCGCCAGCAGCAAGATCCTGACAGAAAATAGCAATCAGCCCCAGCATTTT. Amino acid sequence: CASSKILTENSNQPQHF.

The chain employs TRBV4-2 and TRBJ2-3; 7 bases line up with TRBD2. Germline CDR1 is LGHNA and CDR2 is YNFKEQ. The CDR3 totals 16 residues. V gave up 0 bases and J gave up 1 base; unmatched junction bases: 4. Written as DNA, the CDR3 is TGTGCCAGCAGCCAAGATATTACTAGCGGCACAGATACGCAGTATTTT. It yields the protein CASSQDITSGTDTQYF.

The gene calls are TRBV4-3 and TRBJ2-7; 13 bases fit TRBD2. The V gene end was trimmed by 4 bases and the J gene end by 5 bases; junction bases not matched to a gene: 5. Per the germline V gene, CDR1 is LGHNA and CDR2 is YSLEER. The CDR3 is made up of 15 amino acids. The CDR3 is CASSPGLAGVHEQYF. For the CDR3, the DNA is TGCGCCAGCAGCCCCGGACTAGCGGGAGTCCACGAGCAGTACTTC.

The V gene is TRBV7-9, the J gene TRBJ1-2; D unresolved. This CDR3 contains 13 residues. V was trimmed by 4 bases and J by 0 bases, leaving 6 bases between them. Germline CDR1 reads SEHNR; CDR2 reads FQNEAQ (reference sequence). For the CDR3, the DNA is TGTGCCAGCAGCTCAAACACTAACTATGGCTACACCTTC. This sequence encodes CASSSNTNYGYTF.

The genes are TRBV5-4 and TRBJ2-7; D possibly corresponds to TRBD1 (6 bases). The V and J ends lost 1 base and 1 base respectively, with 6 bases between them. The germline gives CDR1 SGHNT, CDR2 YYREEE (reference sequence). CDR3 length: 13 amino acids. CDR3 sequence (DNA): TGTGCCAGCAGCTTGACAGGGTCCTACGAGCAGTACTTC. Protein sequence: CASSLTGSYEQYF.

The chain combines TRBV29-1 with TRBJ2-7; 9 bases are shared with TRBD2. The germline V gene encodes CDR1 SQVTM and CDR2 ANQGSEA. Unmatched junction bases numbered 10, after V lost 6 bases and J lost 7 bases. CDR3 length: 13 residues. The CDR3 sequence: CSVRTSALWEQYF. The CDR3 DNA sequence: TGCAGCGTAAGGACTAGCGCGCTATGGGAGCAGTACTTC.

The V and J genes are TRBV27 and TRBJ1-2; TRBD1 matches 8 bases. Germline V lookup: CDR1 MNHEY, CDR2 SMNVEV (reference sequence). The CDR3 totals 14 residues. Trimming removed 5 bases from V and 7 bases from J; junction bases left unmatched: 9. The CDR3 is CASSMRTGSAGYTF. CDR3 DNA sequence: TGTGCCAGCAGTATGCGGACAGGGTCTGCTGGCTACACCTTC.

The sample holds many counts of this clone. The rearrangement links TRBV5-1 to TRBJ2-3; 8 positions agree with TRBD2. Germline lookup yields CDR1 SGHRS and CDR2 YFSETQ. The CDR3 extends over 14 amino acids. The junction had 5 bases not matched to a gene; V was cut back by 3 bases and J by 5 bases. The CDR3 here is CASSSGGSRDTQYF. The CDR3 DNA reads TGCGCCAGCAGCTCGGGGGGGTCTAGAGATACGCAGTATTTT.

V gene TRBV19 combines with J gene TRBJ1-1; 7 bases line up with TRBD1. The germline CDR1 and CDR2 sequences are LNHDA and SQIVND (reference sequence). V lost 7 bases and J lost 0; bases outside the gene matches: 11. The CDR3 covers 16 residues. The CDR3 sequence is CASKSHPGQLNTEAFF. The CDR3, as DNA: TGTGCCAGTAAGTCCCACCCGGGACAGTTGAACACTGAAGCTTTCTTT.

V and J are TRBV19 and TRBJ1-5, with 7 bases matching TRBD1. Trimming cost V 7 bases and J 4 bases; bases outside gene matches: 13. CDR3 length: 16 residues. The germline V gene encodes CDR1 LNHDA and CDR2 SQIVND (reference sequence). This CDR3 reads CASNLRGATMNQPQHF. DNA of the CDR3: TGTGCCAGTAACCTCAGGGGGGCCACGATGAATCAGCCCCAGCATTTT. The full variable domain, rest sourced from reference TRBV19 and TRBJ1-5, is DGGITQSPKYLFRKEGQNVTLSCEQNLNHDAMYWYRQDPGQGLRLIYYSQIVNDFQKGDIAEGYSVSREKKESFPLTVTSAQKNPTAFYLCASNLRGATMNQPQHFGDGTRLSIL.

The V call is TRBV19, the J call TRBJ2-1; unclear D gene. The CDR3 sequence is 14 residues long. Germline V gene sequence: CDR1 LNHDA, CDR2 SQIVND (reference sequence). Trimming removed 5 bases from V and 5 bases from J, with 13 bases in between. As DNA, the CDR3 is TGTGCCAGTAGTGCGTCATCCGTTGACAATGAGCAGTTCTTC. The encoded protein is CASSASSVDNEQFF.

The J gene is TRBJ2-4, the V gene TRBV7-8; D is unclear. V was trimmed by 2 bases and J by 2 bases, leaving 10 bases between them. This CDR3 is built from 15 residues. Germline V gene lookup returns CDR1 SGHVS and CDR2 FQNEAQ. CDR3 DNA sequence: TGTGCCAGCAGCTTACACAGCCAAACCAAAAACATTCAGTACTTC. Its protein is CASSLHSQTKNIQYF.

In its sample, this clone was seen once. The rearrangement uses TRBV5-8 and TRBJ2-6, with D possibly TRBD1 on 5 matching bases. V gave up 1 base and J gave up 2 bases, with 7 bases separating them. This CDR3 has 15 residues. Germline V CDR1 and CDR2: SGHTS, YDEGEE. CDR3 protein: CASSLRGAGANVLTF. The CDR3 bases are TGTGCCAGCAGCTTGAGGGGTGCTGGGGCCAACGTCCTGACTTTC.

CDR3 nucleotides: TGTGCCAGCAGCCAAGGGTCGGTCCCAGATACGCAGTATTTT. Translation gives CASSQGSVPDTQYF. The genes are TRBV3-1 (or the pseudogene TRBV3-2) and TRBJ2-3; D is uncertain. Germline assignment: CDR1 LGHDT and CDR2 YNNKEL (reference sequence). The V end lost 1 base, the J end lost 4 bases, and 9 bases lay between the germline ends. This CDR3 spans 14 amino acids.

The gene calls are TRBV9 and TRBJ1-1; 9 bases fit TRBD1. Unmatched junction bases numbered 6, after V lost 4 bases and J lost 2 bases. Per germline, CDR1 SGDLS and CDR2 YYNGEE. This CDR3 comprises 15 residues. The CDR3 protein is CASSLETGGNTEAFF. The CDR3 bases are TGTGCCAGCAGCCTGGAGACAGGGGGAAACACTGAAGCTTTCTTT.

This clone was picked up a small number of times. The chain carries TRBV4-3 and TRBJ2-5, with a possible D match to TRBD2 (7 bases). V lost 2 bases to trimming and J lost 3 bases, with 13 bases between them. The CDR3 consists of 15 residues. Germline lookup yields CDR1 LGHNA and CDR2 YSLEER. CDR3 sequence: CASSQMRGGEETQYF. CDR3 in DNA: TGCGCCAGCAGCCAAATGAGGGGGGGAGAAGAGACCCAGTACTTC.

This clone occurred once. This chain joins TRBV5-8 and TRBJ1-5; D is unresolved. Trimming left V 3 bases short and J 2 bases short, with 12 bases between. The CDR3 totals 15 residues. Germline V gene data show CDR1 as SGHTS and CDR2 as YDEGEE. The CDR3, as DNA: TGTGCCAGCAGCTGGGCGACAATTGGCAATCAGCCCCAGCATTTT. Amino acid sequence: CASSWATIGNQPQHF.